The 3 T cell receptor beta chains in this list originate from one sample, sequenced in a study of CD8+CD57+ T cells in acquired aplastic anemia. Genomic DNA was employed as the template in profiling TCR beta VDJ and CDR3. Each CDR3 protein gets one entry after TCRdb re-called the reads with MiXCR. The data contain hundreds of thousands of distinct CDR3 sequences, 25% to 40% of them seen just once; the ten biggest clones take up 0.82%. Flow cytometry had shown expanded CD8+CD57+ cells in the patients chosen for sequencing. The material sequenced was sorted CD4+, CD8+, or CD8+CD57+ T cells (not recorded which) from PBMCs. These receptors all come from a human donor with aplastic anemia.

In DNA form, the CDR3 reads TGTGCCAGCAGCTTCTCGGGGGCGGGAGCCGAGCAGTACTTC. Protein product: CASSFSGAGAEQYF. This chain uses TRBV7-8 with TRBJ2-7, with D possibly being TRBD2 (7 bases). Germline values: CDR1 SGHVS, CDR2 FQNEAQ. V lost 3 bases and J 6 bases, leaving 15 bases between the germline ends. The CDR3 consists of 14 residues.

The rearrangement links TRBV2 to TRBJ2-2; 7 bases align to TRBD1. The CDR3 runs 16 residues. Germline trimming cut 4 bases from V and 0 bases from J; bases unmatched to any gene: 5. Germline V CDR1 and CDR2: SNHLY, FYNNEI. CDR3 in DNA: TGTGCCAGCAGTGGAACGACAGGGACGAACACCGGGGAGCTGTTTTTT. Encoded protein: CASSGTTGTNTGELFF.

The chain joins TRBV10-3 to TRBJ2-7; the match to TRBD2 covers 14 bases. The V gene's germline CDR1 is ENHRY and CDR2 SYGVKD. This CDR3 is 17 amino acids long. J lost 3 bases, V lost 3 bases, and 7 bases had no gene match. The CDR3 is CAISDSWTSGRHYEQYF. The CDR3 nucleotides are TGTGCCATCAGTGACTCATGGACTAGCGGGAGGCACTACGAGCAGTACTTC.